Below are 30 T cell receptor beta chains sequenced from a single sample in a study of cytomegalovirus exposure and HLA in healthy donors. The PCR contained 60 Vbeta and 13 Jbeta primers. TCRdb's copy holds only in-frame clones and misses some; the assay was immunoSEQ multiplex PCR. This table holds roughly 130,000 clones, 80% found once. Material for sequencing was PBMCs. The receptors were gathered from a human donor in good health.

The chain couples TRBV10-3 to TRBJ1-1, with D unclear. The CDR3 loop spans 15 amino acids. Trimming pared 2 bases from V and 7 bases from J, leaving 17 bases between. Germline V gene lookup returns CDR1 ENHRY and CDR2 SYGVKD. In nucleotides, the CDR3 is TGTGCCATCAGTGAGCAGGCGGGGTCGGTCATTGAAGCTTTCTTT. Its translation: CAISEQAGSVIEAFF.

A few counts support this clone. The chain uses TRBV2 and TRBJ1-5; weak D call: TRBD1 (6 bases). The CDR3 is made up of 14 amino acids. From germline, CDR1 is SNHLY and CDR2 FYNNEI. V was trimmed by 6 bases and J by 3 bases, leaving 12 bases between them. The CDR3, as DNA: TGTGCCAGCAGCCGGACAGTTTCCAATCAGCCCCAGCATTTT. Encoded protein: CASSRTVSNQPQHF.

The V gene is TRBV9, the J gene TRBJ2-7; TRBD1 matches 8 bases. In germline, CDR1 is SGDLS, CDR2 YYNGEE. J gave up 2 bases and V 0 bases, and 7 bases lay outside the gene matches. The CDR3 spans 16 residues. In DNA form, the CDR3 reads TGTGCCAGCAGCGTAGCCGCGGACAGGGCCCCCTACGAGCAGTACTTC. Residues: CASSVAADRAPYEQYF.

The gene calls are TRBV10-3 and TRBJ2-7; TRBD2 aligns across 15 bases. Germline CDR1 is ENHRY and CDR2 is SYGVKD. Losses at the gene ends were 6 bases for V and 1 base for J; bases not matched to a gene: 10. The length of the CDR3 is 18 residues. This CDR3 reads CAIRSGTSGGLESYEQYF. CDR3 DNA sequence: TGTGCCATCAGATCCGGGACTAGCGGGGGGTTAGAATCCTACGAGCAGTACTTC.

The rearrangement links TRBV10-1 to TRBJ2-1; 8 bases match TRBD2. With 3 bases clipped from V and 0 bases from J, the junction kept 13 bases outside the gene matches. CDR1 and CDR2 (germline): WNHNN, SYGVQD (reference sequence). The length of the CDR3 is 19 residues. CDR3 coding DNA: TGCGCCAGCAGTGATTCAGTCGGGGGTAGCGGGGCCTCCTACAATGAGCAGTTCTTC. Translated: CASSDSVGGSGASYNEQFF.

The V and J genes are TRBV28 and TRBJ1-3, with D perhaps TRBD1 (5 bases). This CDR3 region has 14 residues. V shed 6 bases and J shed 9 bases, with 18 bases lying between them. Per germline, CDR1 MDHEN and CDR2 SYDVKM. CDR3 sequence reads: CASSINPDRGTIYF. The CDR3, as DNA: TGTGCCAGCAGCATAAACCCCGACAGAGGCACCATATATTTT. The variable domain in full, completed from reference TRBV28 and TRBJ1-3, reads DVKVTQSSRYLVKRTGEKVFLECVQDMDHENMFWYRQDPGLGLRLIYFSYDVKMKEKGDIPEGYSVSREKKERFSLILESASTNQTSMYLCASSINPDRGTIYFGEGSWLTVV.

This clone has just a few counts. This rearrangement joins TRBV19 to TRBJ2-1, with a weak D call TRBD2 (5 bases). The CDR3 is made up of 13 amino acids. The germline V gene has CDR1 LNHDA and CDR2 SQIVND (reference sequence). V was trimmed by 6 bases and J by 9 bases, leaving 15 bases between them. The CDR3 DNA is TGTGCCAGTAGGGGCGACGTGGGGAGTGAGCAGTTCTTC. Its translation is CASRGDVGSEQFF. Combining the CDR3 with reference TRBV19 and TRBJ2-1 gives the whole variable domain DGGITQSPKYLFRKEGQNVTLSCEQNLNHDAMYWYRQDPGQGLRLIYYSQIVNDFQKGDIAEGYSVSREKKESFPLTVTSAQKNPTAFYLCASRGDVGSEQFFGPGTRLTVL.

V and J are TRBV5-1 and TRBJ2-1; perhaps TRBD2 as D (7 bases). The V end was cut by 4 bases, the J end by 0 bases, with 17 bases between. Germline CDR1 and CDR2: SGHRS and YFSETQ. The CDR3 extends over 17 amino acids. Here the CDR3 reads CASSGGLRGGSYNEQFF. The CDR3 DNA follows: TGCGCCAGCAGCGGGGGTTTAAGGGGGGGCTCCTACAATGAGCAGTTCTTC. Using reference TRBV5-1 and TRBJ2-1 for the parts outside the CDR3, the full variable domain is KAGVTQTPRYLIKTRGQQVTLSCSPISGHRSVSWYQQTPGQGLQFLFEYFSETQRNKGNFPGRFSGRQFSNSRSEMNVSTLELGDSALYLCASSGGLRGGSYNEQFFGPGTRLTVL.

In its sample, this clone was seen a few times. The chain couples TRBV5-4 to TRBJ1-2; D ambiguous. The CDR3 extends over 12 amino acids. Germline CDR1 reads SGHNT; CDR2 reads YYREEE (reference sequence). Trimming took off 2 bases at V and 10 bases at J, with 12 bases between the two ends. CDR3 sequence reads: CASSLVVGFYTF. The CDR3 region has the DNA TGTGCCAGCAGCTTAGTCGTTGGCTTCTACACCTTC. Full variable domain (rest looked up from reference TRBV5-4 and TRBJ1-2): ETGVTQSPTHLIKTRGQQVTLRCSSQSGHNTVSWYQQALGQGPQFIFQYYREEENGRGNFPPRFSGLQFPNYSSELNVNALELDDSALYLCASSLVVGFYTFGSGTRLTVV.

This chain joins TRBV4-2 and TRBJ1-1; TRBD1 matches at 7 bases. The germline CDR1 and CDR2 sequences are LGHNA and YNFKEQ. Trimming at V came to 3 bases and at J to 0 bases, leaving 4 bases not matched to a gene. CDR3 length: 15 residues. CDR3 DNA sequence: TGTGCCAGCAGCCATGGGGACAGCATGAACACTGAAGCTTTCTTT. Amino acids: CASSHGDSMNTEAFF.

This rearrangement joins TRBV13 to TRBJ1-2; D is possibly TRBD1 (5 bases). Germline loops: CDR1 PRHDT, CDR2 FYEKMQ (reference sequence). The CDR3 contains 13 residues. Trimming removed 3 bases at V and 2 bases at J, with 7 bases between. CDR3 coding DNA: TGTGCCAGCAGCTTTTCAGGGAACTATGGCTACACCTTC. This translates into CASSFSGNYGYTF.

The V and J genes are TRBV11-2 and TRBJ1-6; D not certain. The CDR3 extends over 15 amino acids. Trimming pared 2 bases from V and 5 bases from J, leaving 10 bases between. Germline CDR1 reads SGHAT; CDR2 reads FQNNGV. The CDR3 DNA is TGTGCCAGCAGCTTACTCAACGGGAATAATTCACCCCTCCACTTT. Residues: CASSLLNGNNSPLHF.

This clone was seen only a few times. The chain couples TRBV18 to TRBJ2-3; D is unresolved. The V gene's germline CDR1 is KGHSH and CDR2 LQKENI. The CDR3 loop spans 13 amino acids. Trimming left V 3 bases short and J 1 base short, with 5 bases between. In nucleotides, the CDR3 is TGTGCCAGCTCACCCCGGGGCACAGATACGCAGTATTTT. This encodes CASSPRGTDTQYF.

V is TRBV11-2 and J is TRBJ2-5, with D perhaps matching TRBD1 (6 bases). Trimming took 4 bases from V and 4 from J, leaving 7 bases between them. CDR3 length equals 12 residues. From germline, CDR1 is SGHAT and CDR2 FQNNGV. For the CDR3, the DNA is TGTGCCAGCAGCTCAGGGGTAGAGACCCAGTACTTC. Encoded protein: CASSSGVETQYF.

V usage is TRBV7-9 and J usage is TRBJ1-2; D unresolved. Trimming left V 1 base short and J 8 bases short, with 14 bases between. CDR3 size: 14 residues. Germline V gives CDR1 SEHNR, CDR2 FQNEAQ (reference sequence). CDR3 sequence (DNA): TGTGCCAGCAGCTTAGATCTCGGAGCGAAAGGCTACACCTTC. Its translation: CASSLDLGAKGYTF.

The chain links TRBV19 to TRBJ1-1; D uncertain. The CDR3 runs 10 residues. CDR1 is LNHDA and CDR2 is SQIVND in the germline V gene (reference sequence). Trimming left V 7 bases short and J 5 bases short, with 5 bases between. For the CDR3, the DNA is TGTGCCAGTATGCGAACTGAAGCTTTCTTT. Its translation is CASMRTEAFF.

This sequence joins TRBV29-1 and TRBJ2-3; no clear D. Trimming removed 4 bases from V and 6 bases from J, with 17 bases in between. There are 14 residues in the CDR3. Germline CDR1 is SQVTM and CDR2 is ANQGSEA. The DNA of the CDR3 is TGCAGCGTTGTTGGCCGACAAATGGCGGATACGCAGTATTTT. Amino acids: CSVVGRQMADTQYF.

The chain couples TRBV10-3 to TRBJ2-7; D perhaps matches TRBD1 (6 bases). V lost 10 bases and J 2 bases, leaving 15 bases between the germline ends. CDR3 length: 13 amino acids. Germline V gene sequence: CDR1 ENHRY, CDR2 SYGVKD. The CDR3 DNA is TGTGCCAGCGCACCGACAGGAACCTACGAGCAGTACTTC. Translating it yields CASAPTGTYEQYF.

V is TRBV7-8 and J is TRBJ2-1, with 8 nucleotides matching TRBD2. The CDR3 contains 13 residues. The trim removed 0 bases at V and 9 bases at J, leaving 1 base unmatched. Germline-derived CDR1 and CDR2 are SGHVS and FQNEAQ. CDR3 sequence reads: CASSLAAGGEQFF. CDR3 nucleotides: TGTGCCAGCAGCTTAGCTGCGGGGGGTGAGCAGTTCTTC. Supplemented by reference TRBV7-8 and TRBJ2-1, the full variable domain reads GAGVSQSPRYKVAKRGQDVALRCDPISGHVSLFWYQQALGQGPEFLTYFQNEAQLDKSGLPSDRFFAERPEGSVSTLKIQRTQQEDSAVYLCASSLAAGGEQFFGPGTRLTVL.

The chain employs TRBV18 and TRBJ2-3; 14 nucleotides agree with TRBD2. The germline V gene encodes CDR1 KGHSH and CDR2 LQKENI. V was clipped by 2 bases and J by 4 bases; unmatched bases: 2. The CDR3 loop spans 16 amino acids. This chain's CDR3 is CASSPGLAGGADTQYF. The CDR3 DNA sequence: TGTGCCAGCTCACCAGGACTAGCGGGGGGTGCAGATACGCAGTATTTT. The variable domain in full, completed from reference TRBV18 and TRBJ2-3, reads NAGVMQNPRHLVRRRGQEARLRCSPMKGHSHVYWYRQLPEEGLKFMVYLQKENIIDESGMPKERFSAEFPKEGPSILRIQQVVRGDSAAYFCASSPGLAGGADTQYFGPGTRLTVL.

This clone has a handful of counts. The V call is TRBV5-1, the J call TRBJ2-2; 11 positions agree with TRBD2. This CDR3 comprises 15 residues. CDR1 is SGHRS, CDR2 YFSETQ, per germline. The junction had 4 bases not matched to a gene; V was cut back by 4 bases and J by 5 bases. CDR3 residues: CASSETSGVTGELFF. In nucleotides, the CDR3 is TGCGCCAGCAGCGAGACTAGCGGGGTGACCGGGGAGCTGTTTTTT.

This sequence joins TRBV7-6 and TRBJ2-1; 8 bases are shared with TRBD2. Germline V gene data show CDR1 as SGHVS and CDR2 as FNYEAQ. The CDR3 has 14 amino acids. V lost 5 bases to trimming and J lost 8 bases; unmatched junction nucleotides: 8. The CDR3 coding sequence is TGTGCCAGCAGCCAAACGGGGGGGCTGGATGAGCAGTTCTTC. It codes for CASSQTGGLDEQFF.

The CDR3 DNA reads TGCAGCGTTGCCGGGGGGTTGAGCACTGAAGCTTTCTTT. It codes for CSVAGGLSTEAFF. The chain uses TRBV29-1 and TRBJ1-1, with a possible D match to TRBD1 (5 bases). The CDR3 has 13 amino acids. V was shortened by 4 bases and J by 4 bases, with 13 bases between the two germline ends. Germline assignment: CDR1 SQVTM and CDR2 ANQGSEA.

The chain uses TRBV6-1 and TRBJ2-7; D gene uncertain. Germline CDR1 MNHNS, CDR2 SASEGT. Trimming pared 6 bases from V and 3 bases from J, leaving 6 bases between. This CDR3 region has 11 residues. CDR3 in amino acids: CASRALYEQYF. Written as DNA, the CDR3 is TGTGCCAGCAGGGCCCTCTACGAGCAGTACTTC.

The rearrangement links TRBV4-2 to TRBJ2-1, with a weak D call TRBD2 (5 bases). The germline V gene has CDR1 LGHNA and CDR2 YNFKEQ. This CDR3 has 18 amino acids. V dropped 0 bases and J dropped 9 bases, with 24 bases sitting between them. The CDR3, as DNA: TGTGCCAGCAGCCAAGAAGTAGGGTTGGAGGCGGGCTTGAGTGAGCAGTTCTTC. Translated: CASSQEVGLEAGLSEQFF.

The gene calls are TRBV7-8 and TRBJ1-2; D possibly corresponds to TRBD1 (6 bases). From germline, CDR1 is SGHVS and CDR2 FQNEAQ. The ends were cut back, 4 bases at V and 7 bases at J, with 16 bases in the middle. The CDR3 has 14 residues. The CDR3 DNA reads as TGTGCCAGCAGCTCCCACAGGGAGCTTACTGGCTACACCTTC. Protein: CASSSHRELTGYTF.

The CDR3 protein is CASSSELAGADTQYF. In DNA, the CDR3 is TGTGCCAGCAGTTCCGAACTAGCGGGGGCAGATACGCAGTATTTT. The chain uses TRBV27 and TRBJ2-3; TRBD2 agrees at 11 bases. V dropped 4 bases and J dropped 4; count of bases not matched to a gene: 4. Germline V CDR1 and CDR2: MNHEY, SMNVEV (reference sequence). This CDR3 is 15 amino acids long.

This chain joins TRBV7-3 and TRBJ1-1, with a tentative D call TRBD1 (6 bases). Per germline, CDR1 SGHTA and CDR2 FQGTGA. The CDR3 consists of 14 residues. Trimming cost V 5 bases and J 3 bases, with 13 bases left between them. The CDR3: CASSLSDRHTEAFF. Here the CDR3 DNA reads TGTGCCAGCAGCCTTTCGGACAGACACACTGAAGCTTTCTTT.

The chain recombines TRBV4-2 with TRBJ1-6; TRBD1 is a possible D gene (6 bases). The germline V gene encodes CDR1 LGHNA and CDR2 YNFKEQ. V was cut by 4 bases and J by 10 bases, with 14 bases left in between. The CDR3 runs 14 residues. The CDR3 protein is CASSLGGAGSPLHF. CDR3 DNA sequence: TGTGCCAGCAGCCTCGGGGGGGCGGGATCACCCCTCCACTTT.

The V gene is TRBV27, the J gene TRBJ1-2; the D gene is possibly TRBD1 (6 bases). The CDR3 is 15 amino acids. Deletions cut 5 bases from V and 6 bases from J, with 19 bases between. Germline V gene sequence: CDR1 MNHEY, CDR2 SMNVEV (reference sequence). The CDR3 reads CASSTNRAPANGYTF. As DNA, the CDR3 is TGTGCCAGCAGTACTAACAGGGCCCCAGCCAATGGCTACACCTTC.